This is a list of T cell receptor beta chains from one sample in a study of T-cell reconstitution after alpha-beta-depleted transplantation in children. Each CDR3 protein gets one entry after TCRdb re-called the PCR reads with MiXCR. The table shows about 870,000 distinct CDR3 sequences, with about 16% occurring only once. The starting material was PBMCs, mostly from graft donor cells, obtained 360 days after TCRalphabeta/CD19-depleted stem cell transplant. Every receptor here comes from a male patient between 5 and 17 years old who had a stem cell transplant for acute lymphoblastic leukemia, so the T cells may come from the graft donor. Both conserved end residues are part of each CDR3. The order of the fields is J gene, D gene, CDR3 length, clone size, V gene, CDR3 DNA, CDR3 protein. The D gene is left open where the match is weak. Clone size is stated in some rows and not others, as once, few, many or a class when expanded.

j_gene: TRBJ1-5; d_gene: TRBD1; len: 15; abundance: once; v_gene: TRBV18; CDR3nt: TGTGCCAGCTCACCGCAGGGGGCCTACAATCAGCCCCAGCATTTT; CDR3aa: CASSPQGAYNQPQHF
j_gene: TRBJ1-1; d_gene: .; len: 14; abundance: many; v_gene: TRBV7-2; CDR3nt: TGTGCCAGCAGCTTAGAGGGTTCGGGGCTCAAAGCTTTCTTT; CDR3aa: CASSLEGSGLKAFF
j_gene: TRBJ1-2; d_gene: TRBD1; len: 17; abundance: many; v_gene: TRBV25-1; CDR3nt: TGTGCCAGCAGTCGCGGGAACAGGGGTTGGGCTAACTATGGCTACACCTTC; CDR3aa: CASSRGNRGWANYGYTF
j_gene: TRBJ2-7; d_gene: .; len: 13; abundance: many; v_gene: TRBV27; CDR3nt: TGTGCCAGCAGCCTTGGAAGATCCTACGAGCAGTACTTC; CDR3aa: CASSLGRSYEQYF
j_gene: TRBJ2-5; d_gene: .; len: 13; abundance: few; v_gene: TRBV5-1; CDR3nt: TGCGCCAGCAGTAGACTAATCCAAGAGACCCAGTACTTC; CDR3aa: CASSRLIQETQYF
j_gene: TRBJ1-1; d_gene: .; len: 10; abundance: few; v_gene: TRBV10-3; CDR3nt: TGTGCCATTGGAAGGGGTTCGGCTTTCTTT; CDR3aa: CAIGRGSAFF
j_gene: TRBJ2-7; d_gene: .; len: 15; abundance: .; v_gene: TRBV10-1; CDR3nt: TGCGCCAGCAGTGAGGGGCGGACAAGCTCCTACGAGCAGTACTTC; CDR3aa: CASSEGRTSSYEQYF
j_gene: TRBJ1-5; d_gene: .; len: 17; abundance: few; v_gene: TRBV6-4; CDR3nt: TGTGCCAGGACAAAGGCGACAGCCAACAATAGCAATCAGCCCCAGCATTTT; CDR3aa: CARTKATANNSNQPQHF
j_gene: TRBJ2-1; d_gene: TRBD2; len: 15; abundance: .; v_gene: TRBV7-9; CDR3nt: TGTGCCAGCAGCTTTGGCGGGACTAGCGGGAGAAGGCAGTTCTTC; CDR3aa: CASSFGGTSGRRQFF
j_gene: TRBJ2-3; d_gene: .; len: 12; abundance: few; v_gene: TRBV10-2; CDR3nt: TGCGCCAGCACTCGGAGCACAGATACGCAGTATTTT; CDR3aa: CASTRSTDTQYF
j_gene: TRBJ2-1; d_gene: TRBD2; len: 16; abundance: few; v_gene: TRBV4-2; CDR3nt: TGTGCCAGCAGCCAAGATGGGACTAGCGGGAACAATGAGCAGTTCTTC; CDR3aa: CASSQDGTSGNNEQFF
j_gene: TRBJ1-2; d_gene: .; len: 18; abundance: many; v_gene: TRBV2; CDR3nt: TGTGCCAGCAGTGAACGGGATATTTGGGCCTCCCGAGGATATGGCTACACCTTC; CDR3aa: CASSERDIWASRGYGYTF
j_gene: TRBJ2-5; d_gene: .; len: 13; abundance: many; v_gene: TRBV5-1; CDR3nt: TGCGCCAGCAGCTTGGCCTTCCAAGAGACCCAGTACTTC; CDR3aa: CASSLAFQETQYF
j_gene: TRBJ2-5; d_gene: TRBD2; len: 17; abundance: few; v_gene: TRBV7-9; CDR3nt: TGTGCCAGCAGCTTAGTCTTCCTAGCGGAGATCCAAGAGACCCAGTACTTC; CDR3aa: CASSLVFLAEIQETQYF
j_gene: TRBJ2-7; d_gene: TRBD1; len: 16; abundance: few; v_gene: TRBV4-1; CDR3nt: TGCGCCAGCAGCCAAGTCGCTGGGACAGGGGTCTACGAGCAGTACTTC; CDR3aa: CASSQVAGTGVYEQYF
j_gene: TRBJ2-3; d_gene: TRBD2; len: 16; abundance: .; v_gene: TRBV24-1; CDR3nt: TGTGCCACCAGGGCCGGGACTAGCAGGGACGCAGATACGCAGTATTTT; CDR3aa: CATRAGTSRDADTQYF